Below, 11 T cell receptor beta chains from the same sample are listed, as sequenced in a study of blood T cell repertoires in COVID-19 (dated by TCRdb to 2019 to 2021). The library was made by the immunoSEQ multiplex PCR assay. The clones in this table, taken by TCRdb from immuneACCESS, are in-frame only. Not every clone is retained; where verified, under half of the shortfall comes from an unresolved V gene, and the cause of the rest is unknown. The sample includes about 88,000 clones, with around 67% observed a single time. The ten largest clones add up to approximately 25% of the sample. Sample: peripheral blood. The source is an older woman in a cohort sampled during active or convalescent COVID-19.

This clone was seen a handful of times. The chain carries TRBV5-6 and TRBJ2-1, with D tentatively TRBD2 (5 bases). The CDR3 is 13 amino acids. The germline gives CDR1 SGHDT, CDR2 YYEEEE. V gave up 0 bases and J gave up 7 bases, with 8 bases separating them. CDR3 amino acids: CASSLARGNEQFF. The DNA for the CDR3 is TGTGCCAGCAGCTTGGCCCGGGGTAATGAGCAGTTCTTC. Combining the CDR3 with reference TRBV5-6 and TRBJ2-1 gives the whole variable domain DAGVTQSPTHLIKTRGQQVTLRCSPKSGHDTVSWYQQALGQGPQFIFQYYEEEERQRGNFPDRFSGHQFPNYSSELNVNALLLGDSALYLCASSLARGNEQFFGPGTRLTVL.

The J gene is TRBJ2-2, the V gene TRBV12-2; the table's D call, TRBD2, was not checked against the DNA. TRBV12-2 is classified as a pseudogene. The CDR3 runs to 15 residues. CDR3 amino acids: CASRLGGGNTGELFF. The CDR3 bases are TGTGCAAGTCGCTTAGGCGGGGGGAACACCGGGGAGCTGTTTTTT.

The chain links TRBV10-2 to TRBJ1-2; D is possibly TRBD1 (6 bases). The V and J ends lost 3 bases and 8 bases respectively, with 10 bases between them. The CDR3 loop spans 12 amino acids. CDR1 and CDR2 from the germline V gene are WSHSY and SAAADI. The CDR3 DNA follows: TGCGCCAGCAGTGACGACAGGCTGGGCTACACCTTC. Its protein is CASSDDRLGYTF.

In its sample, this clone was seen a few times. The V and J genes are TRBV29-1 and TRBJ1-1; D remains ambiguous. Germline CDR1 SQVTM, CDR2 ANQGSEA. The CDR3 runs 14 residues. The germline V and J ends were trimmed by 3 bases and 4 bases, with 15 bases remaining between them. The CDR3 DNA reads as TGCAGCGTTGAGTTACCGGGAAGGATCACTGAAGCTTTCTTT. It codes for CSVELPGRITEAFF.

CDR3 bases: TGTGCCAGCCGGGAACCTACAGGGAAGCAGTTCTTC. Translated: CASREPTGKQFF. The chain is built from TRBV6-6 and TRBJ2-1; a weak D match, TRBD1 (6 bases). The CDR3 spans 12 residues. Germline-derived CDR1 and CDR2 are MNHNY and SVGAGI (reference sequence). V was pared by 8 bases and J by 11 bases, with 16 bases between.

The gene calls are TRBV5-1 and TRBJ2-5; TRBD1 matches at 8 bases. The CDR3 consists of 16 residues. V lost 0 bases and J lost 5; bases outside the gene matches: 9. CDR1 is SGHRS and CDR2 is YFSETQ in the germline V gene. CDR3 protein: CASSLEPGGGWETQYF. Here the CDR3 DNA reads TGCGCCAGCAGCTTGGAGCCAGGGGGCGGGTGGGAGACCCAGTACTTC.

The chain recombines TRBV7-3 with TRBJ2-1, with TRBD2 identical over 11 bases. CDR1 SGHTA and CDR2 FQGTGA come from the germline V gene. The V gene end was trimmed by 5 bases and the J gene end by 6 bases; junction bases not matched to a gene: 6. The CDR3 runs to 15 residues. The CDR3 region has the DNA TGTGCCAGCAGCCCCCAGACTAGCGGGGTCAATGAGCAGTTCTTC. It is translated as CASSPQTSGVNEQFF.

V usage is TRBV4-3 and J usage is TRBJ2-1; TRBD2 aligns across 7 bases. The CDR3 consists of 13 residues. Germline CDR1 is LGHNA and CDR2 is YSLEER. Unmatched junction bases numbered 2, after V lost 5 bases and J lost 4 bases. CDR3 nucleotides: TGCGCCAGCAGCGTGGGGGGGTACAATGAGCAGTTCTTC. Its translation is CASSVGGYNEQFF.

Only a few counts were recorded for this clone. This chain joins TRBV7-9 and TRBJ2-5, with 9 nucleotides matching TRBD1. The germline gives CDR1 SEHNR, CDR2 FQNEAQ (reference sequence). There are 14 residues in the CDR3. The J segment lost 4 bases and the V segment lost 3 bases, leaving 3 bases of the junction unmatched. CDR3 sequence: CASSFGQGLETQYF. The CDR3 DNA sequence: TGTGCCAGCAGCTTCGGACAGGGGTTAGAGACCCAGTACTTC. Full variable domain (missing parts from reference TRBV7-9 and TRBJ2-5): DTGVSQNPRHKITKRGQNVTFRCDPISEHNRLYWYRQTLGQGPEFLTYFQNEAQLEKSRLLSDRFSAERPKGSFSTLEIQRTEQGDSAMYLCASSFGQGLETQYFGPGTRLLVL.

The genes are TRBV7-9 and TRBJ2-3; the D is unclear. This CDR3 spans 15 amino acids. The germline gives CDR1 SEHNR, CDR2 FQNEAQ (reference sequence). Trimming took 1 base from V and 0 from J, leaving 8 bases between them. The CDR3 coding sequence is TGTGCCAGCAGCTTAGGAGTTTCTAGCACAGATACGCAGTATTTT. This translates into CASSLGVSSTDTQYF.

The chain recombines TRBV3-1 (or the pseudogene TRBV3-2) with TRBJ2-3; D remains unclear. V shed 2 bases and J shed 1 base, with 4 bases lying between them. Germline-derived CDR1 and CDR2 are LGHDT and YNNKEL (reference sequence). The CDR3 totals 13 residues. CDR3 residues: CASSQRGTDTQYF. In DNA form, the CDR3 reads TGTGCCAGCAGCCAAAGAGGCACAGATACGCAGTATTTT.